The 28 T cell receptor beta chains reported below all come from one sample, sequenced in a study of T cell repertoires in cytomegalovirus infection. TCRdb processed the reads anew with MiXCR; each CDR3 protein has one entry. The top ten hold over 12% of the sample, which has 250,000 to 300,000 distinct CDR3 sequences, approximately 9% seen once. The sample comprised PBMCs. These receptors came from a human donor in good health (CMV status not recorded). Some clones in this sample may be carry-over from other donors' samples.

In its sample, this clonotype was seen many times. The gene calls are TRBV7-6 and TRBJ1-5; 7 bases match TRBD1. V lost 5 bases and J lost 5; bases outside the gene matches: 3. The germline V gene encodes CDR1 SGHVS and CDR2 FNYEAQ. This CDR3 spans 13 amino acids. CDR3 nucleotides: TGTGCCAGCAGCATCGACAGGGATCAGCCCCAGCATTTT. Its protein is CASSIDRDQPQHF.

The table lists this clonotype with many counts. The gene calls are TRBV7-2 and TRBJ2-7; no clear D gene. V lost 5 bases and J 7 bases, leaving 12 bases between the germline ends. The CDR3 spans 12 residues. Germline lookup yields CDR1 SGHTA and CDR2 FQGNSA. CDR3 in amino acids: CASSPRVGEQYF. As DNA, the CDR3 is TGTGCCAGCAGCCCCCGAGTAGGAGAGCAGTACTTC. Looking up the rest from reference TRBV7-2 and TRBJ2-7 gives the full variable domain: GAGVSQSPSNKVTEKGKDVELRCDPISGHTALYWYRQSLGQGLEFLIYFQGNSAPDKSGLPSDRFSAERTGGSVSTLTIQRTQQEDSAVYLCASSPRVGEQYFGPGTRLTVT.

This clonotype came up a few times. The J gene is TRBJ2-4, the V gene TRBV6-2 or TRBV6-3; D is unresolved. The V and J ends lost 7 bases and 0 bases respectively, with 10 bases between them. The CDR3 has 14 residues. The germline gives CDR1 MNHEY, CDR2 SVGEGT. The CDR3 DNA is TGTGCCAGCACCCTTAGCTTAGCCAAAAACATTCAGTACTTC. Amino acid sequence: CASTLSLAKNIQYF.

The chain links TRBV7-9 to TRBJ2-3, with TRBD2 matching over 13 bases. From germline, CDR1 is SEHNR and CDR2 FQNEAQ (reference sequence). The CDR3 loop spans 16 amino acids. Germline trimming cut 5 bases from V and 4 bases from J; bases unmatched to any gene: 6. CDR3 coding DNA: TGTGCCAGCAGCCCGGGACTAGCGGGAATCGCAGATACGCAGTATTTT. This encodes CASSPGLAGIADTQYF.

The chain is built from TRBV12-3 or TRBV12-4 and TRBJ1-2; D not certain. CDR3 length equals 11 residues. Trimming pared 6 bases from V and 5 bases from J, leaving 7 bases between. In DNA, the CDR3 is TGTGCCAGCAGCATACTATATGGCTACACCTTC. Translated, it gives CASSILYGYTF.

Many counts were recorded for this clonotype. The rearrangement uses TRBV7-9 and TRBJ2-1; TRBD2 aligns across 8 bases. CDR3 size: 19 residues. Trimming took 5 bases from V and 7 from J; bases not matched to a gene: 22. CDR1 SEHNR and CDR2 FQNEAQ come from the germline V gene (reference sequence). CDR3 DNA: TGTGCCAGCAGCCCAACTCACAGCTTTCGGGGGGGCAAAATGAATGAGCAGTTCTTC. This encodes CASSPTHSFRGGKMNEQFF.

This clonotype was counted many times. The rearrangement links TRBV20-1 to TRBJ2-3; D remains unclear. The V end was cut by 5 bases, the J end by 4 bases, with 10 bases between. The CDR3 has 12 residues. Per the germline V gene, CDR1 is DFQATT and CDR2 is SNEGSKA (reference sequence). The CDR3 loop is CSAPDTSDTQYF. The CDR3 DNA follows: TGCAGTGCTCCAGACACATCAGATACGCAGTATTTT.

This clonotype was seen many times. The V gene is TRBV7-2, the J gene TRBJ1-2; no clear D gene. CDR1 is SGHTA and CDR2 is FQGNSA in the germline V gene. V was clipped by 4 bases and J by 2 bases, with 11 bases between them. The CDR3 is 14 residues long. The CDR3 here is CASSSGPTNYGYTF. CDR3 bases: TGTGCCAGCAGCTCAGGACCGACCAACTATGGCTACACCTTC. Combining the CDR3 with reference TRBV7-2 and TRBJ1-2 gives the whole variable domain GAGVSQSPSNKVTEKGKDVELRCDPISGHTALYWYRQSLGQGLEFLIYFQGNSAPDKSGLPSDRFSAERTGGSVSTLTIQRTQQEDSAVYLCASSSGPTNYGYTFGSGTRLTVV.

This clonotype was recorded at least ten times. The chain is built from TRBV6-1 and TRBJ2-5; 14 bases align to TRBD2. Looked up from germline, CDR1 is MNHNS and CDR2 is SASEGT. V dropped 4 bases and J dropped 4; count of bases not matched to a gene: 2. The CDR3 runs to 15 residues. The CDR3 DNA follows: TGTGCCAGCAGTGGACTAGCGGGAGGGCCAGAGACCCAGTACTTC. It specifies CASSGLAGGPETQYF.

This clonotype was found many times. The chain has TRBV19 and TRBJ1-2; D is unclear. The CDR3 consists of 14 residues. Germline CDR1 is LNHDA and CDR2 is SQIVND (reference sequence). V dropped 7 bases and J dropped 8 bases, with 20 bases sitting between them. The CDR3 sequence is CASTGLGSPSGYTF. CDR3 DNA: TGTGCCAGTACCGGGCTGGGGTCCCCCTCCGGCTACACCTTC. The variable domain in full, with the rest retrieved from reference TRBV19 and TRBJ1-2, is DGGITQSPKYLFRKEGQNVTLSCEQNLNHDAMYWYRQDPGQGLRLIYYSQIVNDFQKGDIAEGYSVSREKKESFPLTVTSAQKNPTAFYLCASTGLGSPSGYTFGSGTRLTVV.

Ten or more counts support this clonotype. This CDR3 is CASSLARGGNTIYF. The CDR3, as DNA: TGTGCCAGCAGCTTAGCCAGGGGAGGAAACACCATATATTTT. The chain joins TRBV7-2 to TRBJ1-3; a weak D match, TRBD1 (6 bases). CDR3 size: 14 residues. Per the germline V gene, CDR1 is SGHTA and CDR2 is FQGNSA. The V and J ends lost 0 bases and 4 bases respectively, with 7 bases between them.

This clonotype showed up many times. This chain connects TRBV12-3 or TRBV12-4 to TRBJ2-1, with TRBD1 identical over 7 bases. J was trimmed by 3 bases and V by 5 bases; bases with no gene match: 4. This CDR3 is built from 14 residues. CDR3 protein: CASSRQGNYNEQFF. The DNA of the CDR3 is TGTGCCAGCAGTCGACAGGGAAACTACAATGAGCAGTTCTTC.

This clonotype was seen many times. The rearrangement links TRBV25-1 to TRBJ2-3; D gene ambiguous. The CDR3 totals 14 residues. Germline CDR1 reads MGHDK; CDR2 reads SYGVNS. Trimming took 4 bases from V and 3 from J, leaving 11 bases between them. The CDR3 nucleotides read TGTGCCAGCAGTGGGGCTCACGGGACAGATACGCAGTATTTT. This sequence encodes CASSGAHGTDTQYF.

This clonotype was observed at least ten times. This sequence joins TRBV30 and TRBJ1-1; 7 nucleotides match TRBD1. Germline V gene lookup returns CDR1 GTSNPN and CDR2 SVGIG (reference sequence). The ends lost 3 bases at V and 1 base at J; junction bases unmatched: 8. This CDR3 is built from 15 residues. This CDR3 is CAWRARGAWNTEAFF. CDR3 bases: TGTGCCTGGAGGGCCAGGGGGGCGTGGAACACTGAAGCTTTCTTT.

This clonotype was seen repeatedly, ten times or more. The rearrangement links TRBV7-2 to TRBJ2-7; TRBD1 is a possible D gene (5 bases). CDR3 length equals 13 residues. Germline-derived CDR1 and CDR2 are SGHTA and FQGNSA. Between the trimmed V and J ends, which lost 5 bases and 7 bases, there was a span of 15 bases. CDR3 sequence: CASSPSRVGEQYF. For the CDR3, the DNA is TGTGCCAGCAGCCCTTCCAGGGTGGGGGAGCAGTACTTC.

This chain connects TRBV11-2 to TRBJ2-6; 7 nucleotides align to TRBD2. Germline lookup yields CDR1 SGHAT and CDR2 FQNNGV. V shed 7 bases and J 3 bases; nucleotides not matched to a gene: 6. The CDR3 extends over 15 amino acids. The chain's CDR3 is CASTPGGGGANVLTF. Written as DNA, the CDR3 is TGTGCCAGCACCCCGGGGGGTGGTGGGGCCAACGTCCTGACTTTC. Full variable domain (remainder filled in from reference TRBV11-2 and TRBJ2-6): EAGVAQSPRYKIIEKRQSVAFWCNPISGHATLYWYQQILGQGPKLLIQFQNNGVVDDSQLPKDRFSAERLKGVDSTLKIQPAKLEDSAVYLCASTPGGGGANVLTFGAGSRLTVL.

This clonotype has a handful of counts. J is TRBJ2-1 and V is TRBV18; the D is unclear. CDR1 is KGHSH, CDR2 LQKENI, per germline. Trimming cost V 3 bases and J 5 bases, with 14 bases left between them. CDR3 length: 15 residues. The CDR3 region has the DNA TGTGCCAGCTCACCGGTTCGGATTCTTAACAATGAGCAGTTCTTC. It translates to CASSPVRILNNEQFF.

Ten or more counts support this clonotype. V and J are TRBV12-3 or TRBV12-4 and TRBJ2-7; 9 nucleotides line up with TRBD1. The V and J ends lost 2 bases and 3 bases, in that order; junction bases with no gene match: 20. CDR3 length: 20 residues. The DNA for the CDR3 is TGTGCCAGCAGTTTACCCCCGACCGGGACAGGGTGGCTACGAAACTACGAGCAGTACTTC. Encoded protein: CASSLPPTGTGWLRNYEQYF.

This chain connects TRBV5-1 to TRBJ2-7; the match to TRBD2 covers 9 bases. V shed 4 bases, J shed 0 bases, and the junction held 5 bases outside the gene matches. Germline V lookup: CDR1 SGHRS, CDR2 YFSETQ. This CDR3 comprises 15 residues. In nucleotides, the CDR3 is TGCGCCAGCAGCGGGGGAGCGGGGGGCTCCTACGAGCAGTACTTC. This encodes CASSGGAGGSYEQYF.

This clonotype occurred many times. The chain recombines TRBV6-1 with TRBJ1-2, with D perhaps TRBD1 (5 bases). The CDR3 loop spans 15 amino acids. The germline gives CDR1 MNHNS, CDR2 SASEGT. Deletions cut 2 bases from V and 4 bases from J, with 14 bases between. The CDR3 sequence: CASSEPGNGLYGYTF. CDR3 nucleotide sequence: TGTGCCAGCAGTGAACCAGGGAACGGCCTCTATGGCTACACCTTC.

The rearrangement joins TRBV28 to TRBJ1-4; the match to TRBD1 covers 10 bases. Germline loops: CDR1 MDHEN, CDR2 SYDVKM. The CDR3 is 14 amino acids. V was clipped by 3 bases and J by 8 bases; unmatched bases: 3. In DNA form, the CDR3 reads TGTGCCAGCAGTTTCGACAGGGGGCACGAAAAACTGTTTTTT. This sequence encodes CASSFDRGHEKLFF.

This clonotype was seen many times. This chain connects TRBV7-2 to TRBJ1-4; TRBD1 matches at 7 bases. CDR1 is SGHTA and CDR2 is FQGNSA in the germline V gene. Germline trimming cut 6 bases from V and 5 bases from J; bases unmatched to any gene: 6. The CDR3 spans 14 residues. CDR3 bases: TGTGCCAGCAGTCAAGACAGGGCGAATGAAAAACTGTTTTTT. Translated: CASSQDRANEKLFF.

The V call is TRBV12-3 or TRBV12-4, the J call TRBJ1-1; D is unclear. This CDR3 spans 13 amino acids. Deletions cut 7 bases from V and 5 bases from J, with 14 bases between. The CDR3 protein is CASTSYAMTEAFF. The CDR3 DNA follows: TGTGCCAGCACCTCGTATGCGATGACTGAAGCTTTCTTT.

The chain links TRBV18 to TRBJ2-7; TRBD1 aligns across 8 bases. With V trimmed by 3 bases and J by 1 base, 8 bases remained unmatched. Germline V CDR1 and CDR2: KGHSH, LQKENI. This CDR3 comprises 16 residues. This CDR3 reads CASSPRPGQVSYEQYF. DNA of the CDR3: TGTGCCAGCTCACCCCGACCGGGACAGGTATCCTACGAGCAGTACTTC. Drawing the rest from reference TRBV18 and TRBJ2-7, the complete variable domain is NAGVMQNPRHLVRRRGQEARLRCSPMKGHSHVYWYRQLPEEGLKFMVYLQKENIIDESGMPKERFSAEFPKEGPSILRIQQVVRGDSAAYFCASSPRPGQVSYEQYFGPGTRLTVT.

The V gene is TRBV28, the J gene TRBJ1-5; TRBD1 aligns across 10 bases. Germline trimming cut 6 bases from V and 6 bases from J; bases unmatched to any gene: 11. The CDR3 has 16 residues. The germline V gene encodes CDR1 MDHEN and CDR2 SYDVKM. CDR3: CASSTPGTGEFQPQHF. CDR3 coding DNA: TGTGCCAGCAGCACACCCGGGACAGGGGAGTTTCAGCCCCAGCATTTT.

Many counts were recorded for this clonotype. J is TRBJ1-2 and V is TRBV28; TRBD1 matches 9 bases. Trimming took 3 bases from V and 6 from J; bases not matched to a gene: 8. Germline loops: CDR1 MDHEN, CDR2 SYDVKM. The CDR3 has 15 residues. This chain's CDR3 is CASSFLVTGGNGYTF. The CDR3 nucleotides read TGTGCCAGCAGTTTTTTGGTGACAGGGGGGAATGGCTACACCTTC.

This clonotype has ten or more counts. This chain connects TRBV28 to TRBJ1-2, with 9 nucleotides matching TRBD1. Germline CDR1 and CDR2: MDHEN and SYDVKM. The CDR3 has 13 amino acids. V dropped 5 bases and J dropped 5; count of bases not matched to a gene: 3. CDR3 DNA: TGTGCCAGCAGTATCGGGACAGGGTATGGCTACACCTTC. Protein: CASSIGTGYGYTF.

This clonotype was counted between two and nine times. The rearrangement uses TRBV11-3 and TRBJ2-7; D unclear. CDR1 and CDR2 from the germline V gene are SGHNT and YENEEA. V was shortened by 5 bases and J by 5 bases, with 10 bases between the two germline ends. This CDR3 has 12 amino acids. CDR3 amino acids: CASSPRTDEQYF. In DNA form, the CDR3 reads TGTGCCAGCAGCCCCCGGACGGACGAGCAGTACTTC.